This T cell receptor (beta chain) was captured in a study of CD8+ T cells in alopecia areata. V shed 0 bases and J shed 3 bases, with 16 bases lying between them. Germline V gene sequence: CDR1 SGHRS, CDR2 YFSETQ. This CDR3 has 18 residues. Findings of the study overall: Expanded CD8+ clones among the top 100, as well as scalp clonality, were significantly decreased by tofacitinib.

This clone was picked up a small number of times. What it binds is not known. Reverse transcribed after extraction, RNA yielded cDNA as the sequencing template. Profiled with immunoSEQ multiplex PCR; TCRdb holds only in-frame clones, not every one. The table shows more than 200,000 clones, with around three fifths occurring only once. Treatment noted: oral pan-JAK inhibitor, 5-10 mg twice daily. This clonotype was obtained from a human donor with alopecia areata. Source: CD4+ T cells sorted from blood, taken at week 4, from a patient treated with tofacitinib. The chain links TRBV5-1 to TRBJ2-6; D might be TRBD1 (5 bases). The CDR3 nucleotides read TGCGCCAGCAGCTTGGGACAGCCAAGTAGGAATGGGGCCAACGTCCTGACTTTC. It specifies CASSLGQPSRNGANVLTF.